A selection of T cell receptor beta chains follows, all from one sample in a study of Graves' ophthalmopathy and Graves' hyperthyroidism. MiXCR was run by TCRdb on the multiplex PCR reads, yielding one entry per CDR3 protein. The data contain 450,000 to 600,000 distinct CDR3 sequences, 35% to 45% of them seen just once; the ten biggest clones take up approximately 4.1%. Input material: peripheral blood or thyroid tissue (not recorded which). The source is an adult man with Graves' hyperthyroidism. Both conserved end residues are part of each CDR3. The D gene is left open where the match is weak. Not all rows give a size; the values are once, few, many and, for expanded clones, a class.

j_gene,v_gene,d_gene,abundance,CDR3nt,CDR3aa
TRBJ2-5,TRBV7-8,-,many,TGTGCCAGCAGCACCACGACAGGGACTGCGGAGACCCAGTACTTC,CASSTTTGTAETQYF
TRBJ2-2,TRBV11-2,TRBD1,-,TGTGCCAGCAGCTTAGAGAGGGGGGACAGGGGGCTGTTTTTT,CASSLERGDRGLFF
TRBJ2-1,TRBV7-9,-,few,TGTGCCAGCAGCCCGTGGAGGAACGATGAGCAGTTCTTC,CASSPWRNDEQFF
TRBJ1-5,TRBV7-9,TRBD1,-,TGTGCCAGCAGCCGGAGACAGGGGGGAATGGGGCAGCCCCAGCATTTT,CASSRRQGGMGQPQHF
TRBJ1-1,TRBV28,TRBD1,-,TGTGCCAGCGGTTGGACAGGGACGTACACTGAAGCTTTCTTT,CASGWTGTYTEAFF
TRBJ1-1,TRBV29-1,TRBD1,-,TGCAGCAGTCCCGGACAGGCTGAAGCTTTCTTT,CSSPGQAEAFF
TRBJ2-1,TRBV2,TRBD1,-,TGTGCCAGCAGGGACAGGGGTACCTACAATGAGCAGTTCTTC,CASRDRGTYNEQFF
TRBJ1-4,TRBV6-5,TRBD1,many,TGTGCCAGCAGCTTACTACAGGGGGTGGGGGGAAAACTGTTTTTT,CASSLLQGVGGKLFF
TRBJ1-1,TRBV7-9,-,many,TGTGCCAGCAGCTTAGGACAGACGAACACTGAAGCTTTCTTT,CASSLGQTNTEAFF
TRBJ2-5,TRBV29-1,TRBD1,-,TGCAGCGTCGTCATAACAGGGGCCCAAGAGACCCAGTACTTC,CSVVITGAQETQYF
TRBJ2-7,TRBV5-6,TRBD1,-,TGTGCCAGCAGCAGCAAAACAGGGGTCGAAATGGTCTACGAGCAGTACTTC,CASSSKTGVEMVYEQYF
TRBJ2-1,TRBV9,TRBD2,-,TGTGCCAGCAGCCCCCGGGGTAGCGGGAGCCTCAATGAGCAGTTCTTC,CASSPRGSGSLNEQFF
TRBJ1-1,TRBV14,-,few,TGTGCCAGCAGCCAAGATGGGGATTATTGGACTGAAGCTTTCTTT,CASSQDGDYWTEAFF
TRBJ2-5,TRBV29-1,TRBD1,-,TGCAGCGTTAGGGACAGGGGGCTCCAAGAGACCCAGTACTTC,CSVRDRGLQETQYF
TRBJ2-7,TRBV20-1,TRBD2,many,TGCAGTCGGGGGGGCTCCTACGAGCAGTACTTC,CSRGGSYEQYF
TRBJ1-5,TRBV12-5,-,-,TGTGCTAGTGGTCACAGGGACGATCAGCCCCAGCATTTT,CASGHRDDQPQHF
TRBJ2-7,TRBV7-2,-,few,TGTGCCAGCAGCAAACCGGGACTCCTCTACGAGCAGTACTTC,CASSKPGLLYEQYF
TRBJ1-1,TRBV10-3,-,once,TGTGCCAGCAGTTTAGCGCCCTGGGGGAGGAACACTGAAGCTTTCTTT,CASSLAPWGRNTEAFF
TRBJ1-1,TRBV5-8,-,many,TGTGCCAGCAGCTTAGATTACATGAACACTGAAGCTTTCTTT,CASSLDYMNTEAFF
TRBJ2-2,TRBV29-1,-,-,TGCAGCGTTGGGGACGGAGCGAACACCGGGGAGCTGTTTTTT,CSVGDGANTGELFF
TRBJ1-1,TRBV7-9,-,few,TGTGCCAGCAGCCTGGGGCCGGGGTACACTGAAGCTTTCTTT,CASSLGPGYTEAFF
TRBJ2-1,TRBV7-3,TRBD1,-,TGTGCCAGCAGCTTATGGGGACAGGGCTACAATGAGCAGTTCTTC,CASSLWGQGYNEQFF
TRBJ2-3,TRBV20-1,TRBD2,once,TGCAGTGCTACACCAGGACTAGCGGGATGGACAGATACGCAGTATTTT,CSATPGLAGWTDTQYF
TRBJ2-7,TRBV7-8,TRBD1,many,TGTGCCAGCAGCAAAGCCGGGACAGGGGGCAAGTACGAGCAGTACTTC,CASSKAGTGGKYEQYF
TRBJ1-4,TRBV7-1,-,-,TGTGCCAGCAGTTCCCGACAGCTGAATGAAAAACTGTTTTTT,CASSSRQLNEKLFF
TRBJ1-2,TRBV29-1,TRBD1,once,TGCAGCGTTGACTCTAACAGGGGCCTCAACTATGGCTACACCTTC,CSVDSNRGLNYGYTF
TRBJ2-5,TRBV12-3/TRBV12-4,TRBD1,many,TGTGCCAGCAGTCCGACAGGGTTTCAAGAGACCCAGTACTTC,CASSPTGFQETQYF
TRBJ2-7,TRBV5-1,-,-,TGCGCCAGCAGCTTGGACGCTTTCTCCTACGAGCAGTACTTC,CASSLDAFSYEQYF
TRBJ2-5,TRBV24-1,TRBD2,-,TGTGCCAGCAGCAATAGCGGGAGGGCCCGAGAGACCCAGTACTTC,CASSNSGRARETQYF
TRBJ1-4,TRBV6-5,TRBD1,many,TGTGCCAGCGGGGAAGGGGGCAATGAAAAACTGTTTTTT,CASGEGGNEKLFF
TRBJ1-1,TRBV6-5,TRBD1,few,TGTGCCAGCAGGAATCCAGGGGGCGCGACTGAAGCTTTCTTT,CASRNPGGATEAFF
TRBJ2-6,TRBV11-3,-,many,TGTGCCAGCAGCCCCGCGTCTGGGGCCAACGTCCTGACTTTC,CASSPASGANVLTF
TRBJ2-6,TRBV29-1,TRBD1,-,TGCAGCACCCGGGACAGGGAGGTCTCTGGGGCCAACGTCCTGACTTTC,CSTRDREVSGANVLTF
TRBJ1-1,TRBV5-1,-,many,TGCGCCAGCAGCTTGGTGGCCAGACGCAACACTGAAGCTTTCTTT,CASSLVARRNTEAFF
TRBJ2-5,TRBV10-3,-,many,TGTGCCATCAGTGATCCACAAACAGGGATAGAGACCCAGTACTTC,CAISDPQTGIETQYF
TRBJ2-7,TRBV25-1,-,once,TGTGCCAGCAGTCATACCCATCCGGGTCCCCCGTCGGAGCAGTACTTC,CASSHTHPGPPSEQYF
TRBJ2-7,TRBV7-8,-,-,TGTGCCAGCAGCTTATCCGGGCCAGGGAACTACGAGCAGTACTTC,CASSLSGPGNYEQYF
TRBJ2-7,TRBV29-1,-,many,TGCAGCGCTACAGTGAAACTTTACGAGCAGTACTTC,CSATVKLYEQYF
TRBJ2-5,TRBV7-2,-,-,TGTGCCAGCAGCTTAGGAGGCGCTGAAGAGACCCAGTACTTC,CASSLGGAEETQYF
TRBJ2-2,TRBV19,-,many,TGTGCCAGTAGTATAACAGGGTTTAACACCGGGGAGCTGTTTTTT,CASSITGFNTGELFF
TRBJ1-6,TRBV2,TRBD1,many,TGTGCCAGCAGTGACAGGGGGCTTGGGATTTCACCCCTCCACTTT,CASSDRGLGISPLHF
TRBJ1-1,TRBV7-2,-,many,TGTGCCAGCAGTATTCGGTCCGGTTCGGACACTGAAGCTTTCTTT,CASSIRSGSDTEAFF
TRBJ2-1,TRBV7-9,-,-,TGTGCCAGCAGCTTAGCAAGGGCCAATGAGCAGTTCTTC,CASSLARANEQFF
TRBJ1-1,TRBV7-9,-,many,TGTGCCAGCAGCTTAGGAACCGGGACAATGAACACTGAAGCTTTCTTT,CASSLGTGTMNTEAFF
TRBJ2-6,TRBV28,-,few,TGTGCCAGCAGAGGCAGGGCCGGGGCCAACGTCCTGACTTTC,CASRGRAGANVLTF
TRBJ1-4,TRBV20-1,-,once,TGCAGTGCCCAGGACAGCGATGACGAAAAACTGTTTTTT,CSAQDSDDEKLFF
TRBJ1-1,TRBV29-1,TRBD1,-,TGCAGCGCCCGTCAGGGGGTAACATCGTACACTGAAGCTTTCTTT,CSARQGVTSYTEAFF
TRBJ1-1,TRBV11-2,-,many,TGTGCCAGCAGCACAACCCTCAGGGGTGGGGCTGAAGCTTTCTTT,CASSTTLRGGAEAFF
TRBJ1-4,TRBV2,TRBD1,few,TGTGCCAGCAACACAGGGGTTGAAAAACTGTTTTTT,CASNTGVEKLFF
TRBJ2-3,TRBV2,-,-,TGTGCCAGCCCAGGGGGTCCGGGACTAGTCTCCACAGATACGCAGTATTTT,CASPGGPGLVSTDTQYF
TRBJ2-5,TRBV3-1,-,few,TGTGCCAGCAGCCAAATGGTGGAAGAGACCCAGTACTTC,CASSQMVEETQYF